The entry below describes one T cell receptor (beta chain). The assay was immunoSEQ multiplex PCR, and TCRdb's table has in-frame clones only and misses some. This sample has 30,000 to 35,000 clones, with roughly 89% found just once. Between the trimmed V and J ends, which lost 0 bases and 6 bases, there was a span of 15 bases. Germline values: CDR1 SGHNT, CDR2 YYREEE (reference sequence). CDR3 length: 15 residues. This sample is drawn from a study of T cell changes during pregnancy in multiple sclerosis. This specimen consisted of CD8+ T cells from peripheral blood mononuclear cells, obtained in the third trimester of pregnancy. The TCR originated in a female donor with multiple sclerosis, enrolled in a pregnancy study. The chain is built from TRBV5-4 and TRBJ1-2, with a tentative D call TRBD1 (5 bases). This chain's CDR3 is CASSLAMGGDDGYTF. DNA of the CDR3: TGTGCCAGCAGCTTGGCCATGGGAGGGGACGATGGCTACACCTTC.